What follows is one T cell receptor beta chain and its context. The germline V gene encodes CDR1 SGHRS and CDR2 YFSETQ. This CDR3 has 13 amino acids. V lost 4 bases to trimming and J lost 7 bases, with 14 bases between them. The data stem from a study of stem cell transplantation in POMP-related autoinflammatory disease. Only in-frame clones appear in the TCRdb table, and some are missing; sequencing was by immunoSEQ multiplex PCR. The profile shows approximately 65,000 clones, just over 90% of them singletons. The sample here was CD4+ T cells from PBMCs, taken after stem cell transplantation. The source is a human patient with POMP-related autoinflammation and immune dysregulation (PRAID). The T cells may come from the graft donor. This chain links TRBV5-1 with TRBJ2-5, with D tentatively TRBD1 or TRBD2 (6 bases each). The CDR3 loop reads CASSPEGVGTQYF. CDR3 bases: TGCGCCAGCAGCCCGGAGGGGGTAGGGACCCAGTACTTC.